Below, 24 T cell receptor beta chains from the same sample are listed, as sequenced in a study of blood T cell repertoires in COVID-19. Generated by immunoSEQ multiplex PCR, the TCRdb table keeps only in-frame clones and is missing some. The table shows fewer than 30,000 clones, with more than 70% occurring only once. The sequencing input was peripheral blood. Every receptor here comes from a boy aged 2-15 years with active or convalescent COVID-19.

A single count supports this clone. CDR3 amino acids: CASSSPGTGMGQPQHF. DNA of the CDR3: TGTGCCAGCAGTTCCCCTGGGACAGGGATGGGGCAGCCCCAGCATTTT. The J gene is TRBJ1-5, the V gene TRBV28; 9 positions match TRBD1. The CDR3 totals 16 residues. V dropped 4 bases and J dropped 7; count of bases not matched to a gene: 11. CDR1 MDHEN and CDR2 SYDVKM come from the germline V gene.

V gene TRBV27 combines with J gene TRBJ2-7; D is unresolved. Germline values: CDR1 MNHEY, CDR2 SMNVEV (reference sequence). The CDR3 contains 14 residues. V was trimmed by 2 bases and J by 0 bases, leaving 8 bases between them. The CDR3 spells CASSLGYYSYEQYF. In DNA form, the CDR3 reads TGTGCCAGCAGTTTAGGATACTACTCCTACGAGCAGTACTTC.

With respect to this clone: This CDR3 is also generated by other DNA sequences in the sample. The chain links TRBV2 to TRBJ2-3, with TRBD2 identical over 8 bases. The CDR3 sequence is 14 residues long. The germline V gene encodes CDR1 SNHLY and CDR2 FYNNEI. Unmatched junction bases numbered 4, after V lost 5 bases and J lost 3 bases. CDR3 sequence reads: CASSRGTRTDTQYF. CDR3 DNA: TGTGCCAGCAGTCGTGGGACTAGAACAGATACGCAGTATTTT.

The chain carries TRBV6-5 and TRBJ1-6, with 8 positions matching TRBD1. The CDR3 totals 13 residues. CDR1 is MNHEY, CDR2 SVGAGI, per germline. V dropped 10 bases and J dropped 9; count of bases not matched to a gene: 8. This CDR3 is CATLPGGGSPLHF. DNA of the CDR3: TGTGCCACCCTCCCAGGGGGCGGTTCACCCCTCCACTTT.

This clone was detected a few times. The DNA for the CDR3 is TGTGCCAGCAGCTTAGCAGGGGCCCTCAGGACCCTCCACTTT. Amino acids: CASSLAGALRTLHF. The rearrangement joins TRBV7-9 to TRBJ1-6, with D perhaps TRBD1 (5 bases). Germline V gene sequence: CDR1 SEHNR, CDR2 FQNEAQ (reference sequence). V shed 0 bases and J shed 14 bases, with 14 bases lying between them. The CDR3 has 14 residues.

The chain couples TRBV29-1 to TRBJ2-7; D is unclear. Germline CDR1 SQVTM, CDR2 ANQGSEA. CDR3 size: 13 residues. V was trimmed by 4 bases and J by 2 bases, leaving 12 bases between them. CDR3 coding DNA: TGCAGCGTTGGTCGAGGTATAACCTACGAGCAGTACTTC. Encoded protein: CSVGRGITYEQYF.

J is TRBJ2-1 and V is TRBV11-3; TRBD1 agrees at 8 bases. J was trimmed by 10 bases and V by 5 bases; bases with no gene match: 13. CDR3 length equals 15 residues. Germline V gene data show CDR1 as SGHNT and CDR2 as YENEEA. The CDR3: CASSPGQGSFKEQFF. DNA for the CDR3: TGTGCCAGCAGCCCCGGACAGGGATCATTCAAAGAGCAGTTCTTC.

This clone was counted only a few times. The CDR3 region is CASSLSLAYGYTF. The CDR3 DNA reads TGTGCCAGCAGTTTAAGTTTGGCCTATGGCTACACCTTC. The chain combines TRBV27 with TRBJ1-2; D is undetermined. With 2 bases removed from V and 4 bases from J, the gap between germline ends came to 8 bases. The CDR3 spans 13 residues. Germline assignment: CDR1 MNHEY and CDR2 SMNVEV (reference sequence).

V is TRBV27 and J is TRBJ2-1; a weak D match, TRBD1 (6 bases). Trimming took off 3 bases at V and 9 bases at J, with 12 bases between the two ends. CDR3 length equals 13 residues. Germline V lookup: CDR1 MNHEY, CDR2 SMNVEV (reference sequence). The CDR3 DNA reads TGTGCCAGCAGTTTGGGCAGGGGATCTGAGCAGTTCTTC. Encoded protein: CASSLGRGSEQFF.

The chain is built from TRBV27 and TRBJ2-1, with D tentatively TRBD1 (6 bases). The CDR3 consists of 14 residues. Germline V gives CDR1 MNHEY, CDR2 SMNVEV (reference sequence). V was trimmed by 3 bases and J by 4 bases, leaving 10 bases between them. This CDR3 is CASSFTGSYNEQFF. The CDR3 region has the DNA TGTGCCAGCAGTTTCACAGGGTCGTACAATGAGCAGTTCTTC.

Only a few counts were recorded for this clone. This chain links TRBV2 with TRBJ2-1, with 8 positions matching TRBD1. The germline V gene encodes CDR1 SNHLY and CDR2 FYNNEI. CDR3 length: 14 amino acids. J gave up 4 bases and V 6 bases, and 5 bases lay outside the gene matches. In DNA, the CDR3 is TGTGCCAGCAGAAACAGGGGGAATTACAATGAGCAGTTCTTC. It yields the protein CASRNRGNYNEQFF.

This clone was seen more than once but under ten times. CDR3 DNA sequence: TGTGCCACTTCCGATCACTGGAACACTGAAGCTTTCTTT. Its protein is CATSDHWNTEAFF. The chain has TRBV6-5 and TRBJ1-1; the D is unclear. V was clipped by 10 bases and J by 1 base, with 13 bases between them. The germline V gene encodes CDR1 MNHEY and CDR2 SVGAGI. This CDR3 has 13 amino acids.

This chain joins TRBV9 and TRBJ1-1; 7 bases align to TRBD1. Germline loops: CDR1 SGDLS, CDR2 YYNGEE. This CDR3 comprises 14 residues. The ends lost 0 bases at V and 9 bases at J; junction bases unmatched: 8. CDR3 bases: TGTGCCAGCAGCGTAGGATTGGAAGGGGGCAAAGCTTTCTTT. It specifies CASSVGLEGGKAFF. The full variable domain, rest sourced from reference TRBV9 and TRBJ1-1, is DSGVTQTPKHLITATGQRVTLRCSPRSGDLSVYWYQQSLDQGLQFLIQYYNGEERAKGNILERFSAQQFPDLHSELNLSSLELGDSALYFCASSVGLEGGKAFFGQGTRLTVV.

The table lists this clone with a few counts. The rearrangement joins TRBV6-6 to TRBJ2-7; TRBD2 is a possible D gene (5 bases). The germline V and J ends were trimmed by 6 bases and 7 bases, with 13 bases remaining between them. This CDR3 region has 12 residues. CDR1 and CDR2 (germline): MNHNY, SVGAGI (reference sequence). CDR3 region: CASSPMRVEQYF. CDR3 sequence (DNA): TGTGCCAGCAGCCCCATGAGGGTAGAGCAGTACTTC.

Only a few counts were recorded for this clone. The V gene is TRBV7-8, the J gene TRBJ1-6; TRBD1 is a possible D gene (6 bases). The CDR3 has 19 residues. V lost 3 bases, J lost 0 bases, and 18 bases lay in between. The germline gives CDR1 SGHVS, CDR2 FQNEAQ. This chain's CDR3 is CASSFWQGTFSSYNSPLHF. The CDR3 nucleotides are TGTGCCAGCAGCTTTTGGCAGGGGACGTTTAGCTCCTATAATTCACCCCTCCACTTT.

J is TRBJ2-2 and V is TRBV19, with 9 bases that match TRBD2. CDR1 is LNHDA and CDR2 is SQIVND in the germline V gene (reference sequence). The CDR3 is made up of 14 amino acids. V shed 6 bases and J 1 base; nucleotides not matched to a gene: 0. In nucleotides, the CDR3 is TGTGCCAGTAGGACTAGCGGGAACACCGGGGAGCTGTTTTTT. This sequence encodes CASRTSGNTGELFF.

The rearrangement links TRBV13 to TRBJ2-7; tentatively, D is TRBD2 (7 bases). The germline V gene encodes CDR1 PRHDT and CDR2 FYEKMQ (reference sequence). V was shortened by 5 bases and J by 1 base, with 24 bases between the two germline ends. The length of the CDR3 is 18 residues. The CDR3 loop is CASSGDGGGRSSSYEQYF. As DNA, the CDR3 is TGTGCCAGCAGCGGCGATGGGGGGGGCCGCTCAAGTTCCTACGAGCAGTACTTC.

The chain is built from TRBV2 and TRBJ1-2; 7 bases map to TRBD1. The junction had 7 bases not matched to a gene; V was cut back by 3 bases and J by 6 bases. The CDR3 spans 14 residues. Germline V gives CDR1 SNHLY, CDR2 FYNNEI. CDR3 nucleotides: TGTGCCAGCAGTGACAGGGGGATAACCAATGGCTACACCTTC. Translation: CASSDRGITNGYTF.

This clone was detected only a few times. The rearrangement links TRBV15 to TRBJ1-5; D unclear. Trimming removed 0 bases at V and 0 bases at J, with 6 bases between. Germline V gene sequence: CDR1 LNHNV, CDR2 YYDKDF (reference sequence). The CDR3 loop spans 15 amino acids. CDR3 in DNA: TGTGCCACCAGCAGAGATCCGGGTAGCAATCAGCCCCAGCATTTT. Its translation: CATSRDPGSNQPQHF.

The CDR3 loop is CASSLGTGGLNTEAFF. The CDR3 DNA is TGTGCCAGCAGCCTCGGGACAGGGGGTTTGAACACTGAAGCTTTCTTT. The chain carries TRBV5-5 and TRBJ1-1, with 11 bases matching TRBD1. The V segment lost 4 bases and the J segment 0 bases; nucleotides outside the gene matches: 5. This CDR3 region has 16 residues. Germline lookup yields CDR1 SGHKS and CDR2 YYEKEE (reference sequence). Combining the CDR3 with reference TRBV5-5 and TRBJ1-1 gives the whole variable domain DAGVTQSPTHLIKTRGQQVTLRCSPISGHKSVSWYQQVLGQGPQFIFQYYEKEERGRGNFPDRFSARQFPNYSSELNVNALLLGDSALYLCASSLGTGGLNTEAFFGQGTRLTVV.

This chain links TRBV6-2 or TRBV6-3 with TRBJ2-3; 7 bases are shared with TRBD2. J lost 6 bases, V lost 2 bases, and 11 bases had no gene match. Looked up from germline, CDR1 is MNHEY and CDR2 is SVGEGT. The CDR3 is 16 residues long. The CDR3 sequence: CASSYKLGGSPDTQYF. The CDR3 DNA reads TGTGCCAGCAGTTACAAGCTGGGCGGGAGTCCTGATACGCAGTATTTT.

The table lists this clone with a count of one. J is TRBJ1-4 and V is TRBV12-5, with D maybe TRBD1 (5 bases). The V and J ends lost 8 bases and 2 bases respectively, with 12 bases between them. Germline assignment: CDR1 LGHNT and CDR2 FRNRAP. CDR3 length: 14 residues. The CDR3 sequence is CASSSGLTNEKLFF. DNA for the CDR3: TGTGCTAGTTCGTCAGGGCTTACTAATGAAAAACTGTTTTTT.

This chain connects TRBV7-2 to TRBJ2-1; weak D call: TRBD2 (5 bases). This CDR3 spans 13 amino acids. Germline V gene data show CDR1 as SGHTA and CDR2 as FQGNSA. Trimming stripped 7 bases from V and 10 bases from J, with 17 bases between. The CDR3 DNA sequence: TGTGCCAGCACCCATTCCCTAGCTACCGAGCAGTTCTTC. It encodes CASTHSLATEQFF.

V usage is TRBV4-3 and J usage is TRBJ1-3; D not certain. Germline V CDR1 and CDR2: LGHNA, YSLEER. The CDR3 consists of 15 residues. The germline V and J ends were trimmed by 4 bases and 0 bases, with 10 bases remaining between them. This chain's CDR3 is CASSRGELSGNTIYF. CDR3 bases: TGCGCCAGCAGCCGAGGCGAGCTCTCTGGAAACACCATATATTTT.